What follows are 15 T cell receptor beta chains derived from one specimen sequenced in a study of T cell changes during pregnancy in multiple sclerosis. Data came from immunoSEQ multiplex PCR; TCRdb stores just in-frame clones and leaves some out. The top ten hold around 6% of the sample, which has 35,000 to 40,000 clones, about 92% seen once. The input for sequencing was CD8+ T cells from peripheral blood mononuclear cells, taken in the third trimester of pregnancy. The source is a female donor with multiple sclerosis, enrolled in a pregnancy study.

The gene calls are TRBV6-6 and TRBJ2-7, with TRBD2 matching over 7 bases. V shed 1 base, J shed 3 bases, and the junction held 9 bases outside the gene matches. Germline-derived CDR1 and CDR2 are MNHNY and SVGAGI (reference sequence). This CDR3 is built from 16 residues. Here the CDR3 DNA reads TGTGCCAGCAGTTACTACCCTAGCGGAACGCACTACGAGCAGTACTTC. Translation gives CASSYYPSGTHYEQYF.

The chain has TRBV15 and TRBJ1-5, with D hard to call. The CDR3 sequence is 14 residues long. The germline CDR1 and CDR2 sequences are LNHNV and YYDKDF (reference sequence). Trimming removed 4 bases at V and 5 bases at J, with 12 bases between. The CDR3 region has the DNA TGTGCCACCAGCAAGCAACGCGGGGATCAGCCCCAGCATTTT. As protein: CATSKQRGDQPQHF.

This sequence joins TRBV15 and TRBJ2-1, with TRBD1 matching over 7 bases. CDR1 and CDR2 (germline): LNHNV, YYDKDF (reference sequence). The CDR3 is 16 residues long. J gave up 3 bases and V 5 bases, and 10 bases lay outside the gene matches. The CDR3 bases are TGTGCCACCAGCGACCGGGACAGTCCCTACTACAATGAGCAGTTCTTC. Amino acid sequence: CATSDRDSPYYNEQFF.

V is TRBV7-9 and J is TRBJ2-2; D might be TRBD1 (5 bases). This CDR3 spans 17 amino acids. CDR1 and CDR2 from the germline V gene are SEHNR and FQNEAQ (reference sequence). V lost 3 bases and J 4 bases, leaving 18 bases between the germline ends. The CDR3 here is CASSLLRAGRGTGELFF. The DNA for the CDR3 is TGTGCCAGCAGCTTGTTGCGAGCAGGGCGCGGCACCGGGGAGCTGTTTTTT.

CDR3 amino acids: CASSFGGDTEAFF. CDR3 nucleotide sequence: TGTGCCAGCAGTTTCGGGGGGGATACTGAAGCTTTCTTT. The V call is TRBV27, the J call TRBJ1-1, with D maybe TRBD1 (5 bases). Trimming left V 3 bases short and J 5 bases short, with 10 bases between. Germline loops: CDR1 MNHEY, CDR2 SMNVEV (reference sequence). This CDR3 is 13 amino acids long.

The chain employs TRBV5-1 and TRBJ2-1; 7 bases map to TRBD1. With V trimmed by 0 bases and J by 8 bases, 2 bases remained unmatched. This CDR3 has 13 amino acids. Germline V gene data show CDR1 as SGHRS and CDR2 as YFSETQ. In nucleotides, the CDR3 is TGCGCCAGCAGCTTGGACAGGGGTGATGAGCAGTTCTTC. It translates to CASSLDRGDEQFF. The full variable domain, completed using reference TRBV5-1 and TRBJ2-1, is KAGVTQTPRYLIKTRGQQVTLSCSPISGHRSVSWYQQTPGQGLQFLFEYFSETQRNKGNFPGRFSGRQFSNSRSEMNVSTLELGDSALYLCASSLDRGDEQFFGPGTRLTVL.

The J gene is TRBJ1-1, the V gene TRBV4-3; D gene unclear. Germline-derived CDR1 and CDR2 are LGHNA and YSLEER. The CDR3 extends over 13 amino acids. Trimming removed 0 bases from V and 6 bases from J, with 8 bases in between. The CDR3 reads CASSQDYGSEAFF. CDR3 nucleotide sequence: TGCGCCAGCAGCCAAGATTATGGCTCTGAAGCTTTCTTT.

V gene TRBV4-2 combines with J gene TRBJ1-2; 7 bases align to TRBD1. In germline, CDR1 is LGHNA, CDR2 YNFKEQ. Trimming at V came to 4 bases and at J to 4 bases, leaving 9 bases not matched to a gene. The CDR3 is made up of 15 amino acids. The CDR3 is CASSPKVGDSYGYTF. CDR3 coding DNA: TGTGCCAGCAGCCCTAAGGTCGGGGACAGCTATGGCTACACCTTC.

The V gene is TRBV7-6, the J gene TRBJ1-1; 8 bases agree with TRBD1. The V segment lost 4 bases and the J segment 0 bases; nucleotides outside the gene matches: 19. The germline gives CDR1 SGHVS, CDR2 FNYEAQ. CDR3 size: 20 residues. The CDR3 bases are TGTGCCAGCAGCTCACCGGGACAGGACGCACCGATGATCATGAACACTGAAGCTTTCTTT. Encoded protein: CASSSPGQDAPMIMNTEAFF.

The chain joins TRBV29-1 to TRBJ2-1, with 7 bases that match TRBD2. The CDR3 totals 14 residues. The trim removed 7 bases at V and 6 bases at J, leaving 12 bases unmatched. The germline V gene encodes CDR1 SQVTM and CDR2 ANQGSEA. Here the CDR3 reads CSATEGGMGNEQFF. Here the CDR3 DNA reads TGCAGCGCCACGGAGGGAGGGATGGGCAATGAGCAGTTCTTC.

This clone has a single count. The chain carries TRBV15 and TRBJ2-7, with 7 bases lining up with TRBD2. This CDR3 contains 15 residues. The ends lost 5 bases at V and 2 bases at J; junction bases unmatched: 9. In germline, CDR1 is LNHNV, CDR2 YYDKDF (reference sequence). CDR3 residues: CATSEASGQPYEQYF. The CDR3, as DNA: TGTGCCACCAGCGAAGCTAGCGGTCAGCCCTACGAGCAGTACTTC.

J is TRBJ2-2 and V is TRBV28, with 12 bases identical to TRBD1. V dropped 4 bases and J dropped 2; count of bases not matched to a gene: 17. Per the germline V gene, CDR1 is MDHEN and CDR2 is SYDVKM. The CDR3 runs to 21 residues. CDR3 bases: TGTGCCAGCAGTTCAAAAAGAGGGGACAGGGGGCCCTTACAAAACACCGGGGAGCTGTTTTTT. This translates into CASSSKRGDRGPLQNTGELFF.

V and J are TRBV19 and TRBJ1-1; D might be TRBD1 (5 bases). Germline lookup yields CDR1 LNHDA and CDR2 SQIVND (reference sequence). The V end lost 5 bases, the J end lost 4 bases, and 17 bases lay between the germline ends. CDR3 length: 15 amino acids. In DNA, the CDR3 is TGTGCCAGTAGTCCCGTCAGGGCCCGCGGCACTGAAGCTTTCTTT. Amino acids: CASSPVRARGTEAFF.

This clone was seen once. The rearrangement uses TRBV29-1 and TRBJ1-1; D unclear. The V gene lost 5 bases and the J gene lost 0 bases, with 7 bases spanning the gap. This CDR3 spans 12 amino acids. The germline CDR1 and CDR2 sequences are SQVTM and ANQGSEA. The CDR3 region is CSVSGMNTEAFF. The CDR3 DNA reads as TGCAGCGTTTCAGGAATGAACACTGAAGCTTTCTTT.

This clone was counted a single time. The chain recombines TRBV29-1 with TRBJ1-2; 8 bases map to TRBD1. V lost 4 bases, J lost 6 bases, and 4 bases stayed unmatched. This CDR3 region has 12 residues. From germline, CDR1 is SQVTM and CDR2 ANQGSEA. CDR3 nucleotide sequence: TGCAGCGTTGTCCCAGGGGGCGATGGCTACACCTTC. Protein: CSVVPGGDGYTF.